This TCR beta chain was documented in a study of T cells in women clearing cervical HPV infection (dated by TCRdb to the late 2010s). Regarding the study in general: The cases were 20 to 30 women with histologically confirmed HPV16-related CIN3 or worse, and 2 of those women had invasive cancers. The controls were 25 or so women whose single incident HPV16 infection cleared within 12 months with no development of precancer or cancer. Blood from cases was collected at the visit at which the lesion was first identified, whereas blood from controls was collected once infection was no longer detected. For cases, the median interval between lesion detection and blood sampling was around 160 days, with an interquartile range of roughly 80 to 200 days. Because only a few women had HLA typing data, the possibility that HLA type acted as a confounder could not be ruled out. This exploratory proof-of-principle case-control study, nested within the Guanacaste HPV Natural History Study in Costa Rica, compared TCR repertoires among women with different cervical HPV16 outcomes. Cases and controls were matched on age within five years and on year of sample collection. A median age of approximately 30 years was observed in cases versus around 40 in controls, and no significant differences in baseline characteristics were found. The parent cohort enrolled 10,000 to 11,000 women aged 18 or older in Guanacaste, Costa Rica, in about 1992 to 1995 and followed the women for around seven years. Five blinded duplicates per group were added as quality controls, giving around 60 samples: 50 or so participants and around ten replicates.

The full study reports these points: Cases had lower TRBV6-7 relative abundance than controls (approximately 0.11% versus 0.16%; Bonferroni P = 0.0008). TCR repertoire richness was significantly higher in CIN3+ cases than in controls across sequencing depths, while evenness did not differ. T-cell numbers per sample were unknown, so richness differences could reflect varying T-cell content rather than repertoire biology. Because of the cross-sectional design, the study could not determine whether the associations came before infection or resulted from infection, and neither effector/memory subsets nor HPV-specific T cells were isolated. By combining richness with V gene abundances, random forest classifiers separated cases from controls with an estimated AUC of roughly 0.84.

CDR3 length: 16 amino acids, cysteine to phenylalanine. Sequencing covers 39 bases of the CDR3, shown here with the frame starting at base 1. From a lookup of the germline V gene (reference sequence), CDR1 and CDR2 are WNHNN and SYGVQD. The germline V end is reduced by 5 bases and the J end by 3 bases; junction bases left unmatched: 4. Every participant had a single incident cervical HPV16 infection, and women with prevalent HPV16 infections were excluded. Cervical HPV DNA was detected with MY09/MY11 PCR, and genotyping was done with dot-blot hybridization. Around 16 mL of heparinized blood was centrifuged, after which the buffy coat was aliquoted, frozen at -30 degrees C, and then stored at -80 degrees C. Genomic DNA was extracted from buffy coat specimens using QIAGEN kits. A word on this clone: It lacks a known antigen. Read coverage stops 3 residues before the CDR3 terminus; the germline J gene supplies the remainder.

The immunoSEQ assay used multiplex PCR to amplify TCR beta CDR3 regions from an average of approximately 1,300 ng of genomic DNA per sample. To correct primer bias, the assay used a complete synthetic TCR repertoire to set an amplification baseline. The amplicons were sequenced using the Illumina platform. On the study's bioinformatics: Sequences were error-corrected by clustering with frequency ratios and a modified nearest-neighbor algorithm and were then analyzed in the immunoSEQ Analyzer with IMGT gene definitions. At each rarefaction depth, TCR richness and evenness were averaged across 20 rarefaction repeats, and samples with fewer sequences than that depth were excluded. Wilcoxon rank sum tests with FDR correction were used to compare V, D and J gene relative abundances between the groups. An intraclass correlation of around 96% for TCR richness and an average of roughly 76% across 66 gene segments were obtained from the blinded duplicates. TCRdb retrieved this table from immuneACCESS and kept in-frame rearrangements only. Not all clones are present; in checked studies, unresolved V genes account for under half, and no reason is known for the remainder. V, J and clone size are taken as reported in that table, and D and trimming were inferred from the DNA itself. The sample table holds about 39,000 clones. About 5% of the sample goes to the ten largest clones.

The sequenced sample was blood buffy coat. The sequence joins TRBV10-1 to TRBJ2-1, and TRBD2 matches 13 of the central bases. The TCR comes from a woman aged 18 to 75 with a cervical HPV16 infection that either progressed to CIN3+ or cleared (not recorded which). The DNA read from the CDR3 is TGCGCCAGCAGTACACTAGCGGGGGGGAACTACAATGAG. Translation gives CASSTLAGGNYNE. The CDR3 as a whole reads CASSTLAGGNYNEQFF.